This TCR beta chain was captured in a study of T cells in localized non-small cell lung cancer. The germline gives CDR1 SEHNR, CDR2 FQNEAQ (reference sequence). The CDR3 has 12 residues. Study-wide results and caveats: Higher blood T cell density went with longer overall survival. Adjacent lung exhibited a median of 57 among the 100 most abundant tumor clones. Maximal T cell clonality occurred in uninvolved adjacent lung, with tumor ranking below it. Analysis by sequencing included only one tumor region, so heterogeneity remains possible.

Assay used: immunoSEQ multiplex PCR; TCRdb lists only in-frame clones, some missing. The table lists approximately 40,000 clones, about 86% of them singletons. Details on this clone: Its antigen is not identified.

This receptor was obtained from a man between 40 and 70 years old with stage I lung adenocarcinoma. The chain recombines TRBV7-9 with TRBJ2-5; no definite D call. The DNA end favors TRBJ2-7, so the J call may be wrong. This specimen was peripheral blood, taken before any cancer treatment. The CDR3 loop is CASSLLDYEQYF. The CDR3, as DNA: TGTGCCAGCAGCTTACTCGACTACGAGCAGTACTTC.